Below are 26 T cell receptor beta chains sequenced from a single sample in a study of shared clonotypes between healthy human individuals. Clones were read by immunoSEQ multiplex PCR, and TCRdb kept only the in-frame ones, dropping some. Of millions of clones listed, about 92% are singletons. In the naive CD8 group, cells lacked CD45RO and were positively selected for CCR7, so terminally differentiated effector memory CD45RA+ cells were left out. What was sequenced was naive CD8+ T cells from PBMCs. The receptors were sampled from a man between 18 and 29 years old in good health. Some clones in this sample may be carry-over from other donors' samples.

The CDR3 nucleotides are TGTGCCAGCAGCTTAGCGGCGAGTAGGACACCCCTCCACTTT. Its protein is CASSLAASRTPLHF. This chain uses TRBV11-2 with TRBJ1-6; D ambiguous. CDR1 is SGHAT, CDR2 FQNNGV, per germline. V was pared by 1 base and J by 11 bases, with 12 bases between. The CDR3 runs 14 residues. Together with reference TRBV11-2 and TRBJ1-6, the CDR3 gives the full variable domain: EAGVAQSPRYKIIEKRQSVAFWCNPISGHATLYWYQQILGQGPKLLIQFQNNGVVDDSQLPKDRFSAERLKGVDSTLKIQPAKLEDSAVYLCASSLAASRTPLHFGNGTRLTVT.

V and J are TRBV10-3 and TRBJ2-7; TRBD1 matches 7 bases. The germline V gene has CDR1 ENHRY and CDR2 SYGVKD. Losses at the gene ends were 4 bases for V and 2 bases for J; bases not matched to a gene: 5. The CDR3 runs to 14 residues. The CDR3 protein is CAISGGTVPYEQYF. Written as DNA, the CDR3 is TGTGCCATCAGTGGAGGGACAGTACCCTACGAGCAGTACTTC.

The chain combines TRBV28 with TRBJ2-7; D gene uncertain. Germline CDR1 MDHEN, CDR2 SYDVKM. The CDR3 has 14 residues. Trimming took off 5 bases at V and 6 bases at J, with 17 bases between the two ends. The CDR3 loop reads CASSDGQTETEQYF. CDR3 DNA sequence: TGTGCCAGCAGTGATGGTCAGACGGAGACCGAGCAGTACTTC.

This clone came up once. The CDR3 here is CASSIRVVPGLAGEQYF. CDR3 nucleotide sequence: TGTGCCAGCAGCATAAGGGTCGTCCCGGGACTAGCGGGAGAGCAGTACTTC. The rearrangement links TRBV7-2 to TRBJ2-7; 13 bases are a match to TRBD2. The CDR3 spans 17 residues. Looked up from germline, CDR1 is SGHTA and CDR2 is FQGNSA. The V segment lost 5 bases and the J segment 7 bases; nucleotides outside the gene matches: 14.

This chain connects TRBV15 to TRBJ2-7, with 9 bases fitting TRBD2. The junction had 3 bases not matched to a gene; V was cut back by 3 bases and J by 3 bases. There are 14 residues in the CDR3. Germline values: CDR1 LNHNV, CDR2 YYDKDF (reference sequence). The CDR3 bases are TGTGCCACCAGCAGGAGACTAGCGGACTACGAGCAGTACTTC. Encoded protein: CATSRRLADYEQYF.

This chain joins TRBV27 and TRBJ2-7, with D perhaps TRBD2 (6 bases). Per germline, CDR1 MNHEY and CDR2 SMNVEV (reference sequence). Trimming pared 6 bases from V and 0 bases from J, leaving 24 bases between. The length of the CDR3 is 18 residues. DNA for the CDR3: TGTGCCAGCAGCCCCGGGTCCTGGAGGGAAGTAAGCTCCTACGAGCAGTACTTC. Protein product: CASSPGSWREVSSYEQYF.

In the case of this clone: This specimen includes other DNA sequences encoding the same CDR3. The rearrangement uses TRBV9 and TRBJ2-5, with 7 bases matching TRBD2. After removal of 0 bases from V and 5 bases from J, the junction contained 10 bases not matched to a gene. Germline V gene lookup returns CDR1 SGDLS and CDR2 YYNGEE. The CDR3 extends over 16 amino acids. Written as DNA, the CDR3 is TGTGCCAGCAGCGTAGTTGGTAGCGGGTCCCTCGAGACCCAGTACTTC. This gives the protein CASSVVGSGSLETQYF.

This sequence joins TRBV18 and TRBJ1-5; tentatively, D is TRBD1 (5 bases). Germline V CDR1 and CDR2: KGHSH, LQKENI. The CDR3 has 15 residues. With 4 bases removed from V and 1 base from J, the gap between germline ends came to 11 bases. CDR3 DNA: TGTGCCAGCTCACGGGGGGGGGAGAGCAATCAGCCCCAGCATTTT. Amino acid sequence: CASSRGGESNQPQHF.

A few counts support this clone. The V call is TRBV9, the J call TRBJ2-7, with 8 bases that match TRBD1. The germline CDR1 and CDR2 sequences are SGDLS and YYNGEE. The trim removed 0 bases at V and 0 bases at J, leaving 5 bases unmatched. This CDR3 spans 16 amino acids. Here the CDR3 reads CASSVGDRRYSYEQYF. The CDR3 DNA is TGTGCCAGCAGCGTAGGGGACAGGCGGTACTCCTACGAGCAGTACTTC.

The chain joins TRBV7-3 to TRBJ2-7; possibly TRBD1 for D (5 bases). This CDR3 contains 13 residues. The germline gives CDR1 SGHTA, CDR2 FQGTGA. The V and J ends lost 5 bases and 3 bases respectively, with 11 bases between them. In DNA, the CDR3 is TGTGCCAGCAGCCCGGACAACCACTACGAGCAGTACTTC. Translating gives CASSPDNHYEQYF.

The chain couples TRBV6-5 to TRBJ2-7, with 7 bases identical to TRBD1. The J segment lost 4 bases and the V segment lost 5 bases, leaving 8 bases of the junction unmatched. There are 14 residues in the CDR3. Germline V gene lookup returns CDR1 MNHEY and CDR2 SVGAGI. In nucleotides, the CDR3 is TGTGCCAGCAGTCTGAACAGGGGTTTTTACGAGCAGTACTTC. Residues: CASSLNRGFYEQYF.

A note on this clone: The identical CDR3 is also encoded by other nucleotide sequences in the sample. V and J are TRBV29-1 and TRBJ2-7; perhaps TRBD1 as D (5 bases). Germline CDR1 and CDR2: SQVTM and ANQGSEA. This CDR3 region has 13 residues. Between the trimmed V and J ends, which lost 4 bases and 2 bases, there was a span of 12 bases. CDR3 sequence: CSVVGQATYEQYF. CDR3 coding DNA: TGCAGCGTTGTGGGGCAGGCGACCTACGAGCAGTACTTC.

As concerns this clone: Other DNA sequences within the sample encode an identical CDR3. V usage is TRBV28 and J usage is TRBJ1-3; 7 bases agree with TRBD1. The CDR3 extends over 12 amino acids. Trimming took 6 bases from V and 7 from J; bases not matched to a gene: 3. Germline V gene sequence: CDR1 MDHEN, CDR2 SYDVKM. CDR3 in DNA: TGTGCCAGCAGCCCAGGGGGGAACACCATATATTTT. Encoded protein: CASSPGGNTIYF.

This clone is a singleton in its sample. This CDR3 reads CASRPREMHYGYTF. The CDR3 region has the DNA TGTGCCAGCAGGCCAAGGGAAATGCACTATGGCTACACCTTC. This chain joins TRBV27 and TRBJ1-2; no firm D call. Per the germline V gene, CDR1 is MNHEY and CDR2 is SMNVEV (reference sequence). This CDR3 has 14 residues. V lost 6 bases, J lost 3 bases, and 14 bases lay in between.

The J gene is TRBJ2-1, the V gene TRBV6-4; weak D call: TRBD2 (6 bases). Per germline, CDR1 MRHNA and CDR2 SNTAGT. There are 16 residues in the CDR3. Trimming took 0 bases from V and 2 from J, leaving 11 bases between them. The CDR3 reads CASSDSVGGPYNEQFF. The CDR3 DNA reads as TGTGCCAGCAGTGACTCGGTGGGGGGTCCCTACAATGAGCAGTTCTTC.

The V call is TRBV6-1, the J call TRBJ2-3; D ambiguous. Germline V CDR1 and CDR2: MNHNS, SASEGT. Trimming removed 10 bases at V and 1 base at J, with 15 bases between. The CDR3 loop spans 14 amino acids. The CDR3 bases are TGTGCCACCCTTGGGGTAATCGGCACAGATACGCAGTATTTT. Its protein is CATLGVIGTDTQYF.

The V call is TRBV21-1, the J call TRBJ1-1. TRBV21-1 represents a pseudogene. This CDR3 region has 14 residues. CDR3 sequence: CASSWQGMNTEAFF. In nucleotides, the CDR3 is TGTGCCAGCAGCTGGCAAGGAATGAACACTGAAGCTTTCTTT.

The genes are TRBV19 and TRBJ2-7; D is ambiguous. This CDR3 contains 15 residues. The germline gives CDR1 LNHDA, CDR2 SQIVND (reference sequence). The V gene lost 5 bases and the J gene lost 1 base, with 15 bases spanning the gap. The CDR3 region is CASSFGFEASYEQYF. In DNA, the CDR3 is TGTGCCAGTAGTTTTGGGTTCGAAGCTTCCTACGAGCAGTACTTC.

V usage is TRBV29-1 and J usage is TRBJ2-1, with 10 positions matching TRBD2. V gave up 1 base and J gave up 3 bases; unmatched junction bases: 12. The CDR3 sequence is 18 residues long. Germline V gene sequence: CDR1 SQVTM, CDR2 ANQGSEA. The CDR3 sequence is CSVEGLAGDRANYNEQFF. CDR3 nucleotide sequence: TGCAGCGTTGAAGGTCTAGCGGGAGATCGGGCTAACTACAATGAGCAGTTCTTC.

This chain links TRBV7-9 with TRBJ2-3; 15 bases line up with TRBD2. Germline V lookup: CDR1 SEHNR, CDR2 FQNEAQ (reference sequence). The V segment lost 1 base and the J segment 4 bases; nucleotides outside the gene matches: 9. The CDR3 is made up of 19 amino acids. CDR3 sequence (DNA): TGTGCCAGCAGCTTAGGCCACGGACTAGCGGGAGGGCCGTCAGATACGCAGTATTTT. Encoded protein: CASSLGHGLAGGPSDTQYF.

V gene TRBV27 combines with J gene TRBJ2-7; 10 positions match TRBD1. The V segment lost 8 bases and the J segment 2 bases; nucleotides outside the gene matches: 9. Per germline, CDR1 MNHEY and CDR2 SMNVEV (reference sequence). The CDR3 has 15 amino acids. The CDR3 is CASGNTGTGAYEQYF. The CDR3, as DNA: TGTGCCAGCGGAAATACCGGGACAGGGGCCTACGAGCAGTACTTC.

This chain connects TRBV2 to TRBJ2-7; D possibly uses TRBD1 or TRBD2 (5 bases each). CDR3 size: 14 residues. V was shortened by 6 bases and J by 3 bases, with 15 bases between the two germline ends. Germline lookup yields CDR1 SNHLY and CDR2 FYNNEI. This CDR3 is CASRTGTGYYEQYF. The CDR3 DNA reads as TGTGCCAGCAGGACCGGGACGGGCTACTACGAGCAGTACTTC. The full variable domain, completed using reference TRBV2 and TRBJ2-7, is EPEVTQTPSHQVTQMGQEVILRCVPISNHLYFYWYRQILGQKVEFLVSFYNNEISEKSEIFDDQFSVERPDGSNFTLKIRSTKLEDSAMYFCASRTGTGYYEQYFGPGTRLTVT.

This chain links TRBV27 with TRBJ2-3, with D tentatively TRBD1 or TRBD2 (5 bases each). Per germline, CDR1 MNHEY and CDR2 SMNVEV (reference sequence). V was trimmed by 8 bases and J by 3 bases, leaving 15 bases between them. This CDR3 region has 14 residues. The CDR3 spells CASGPWGITDTQYF. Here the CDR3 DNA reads TGTGCCAGCGGACCATGGGGGATAACAGATACGCAGTATTTT.

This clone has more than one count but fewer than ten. For the CDR3, the DNA is TGTGCCAGCAGCTTTGACGGGTTTCGAAATCAGCCCCAGCATTTT. Translation gives CASSFDGFRNQPQHF. The chain recombines TRBV12-1 with TRBJ1-5. TRBV12-1 is labeled a pseudogene. CDR3 length: 15 residues.

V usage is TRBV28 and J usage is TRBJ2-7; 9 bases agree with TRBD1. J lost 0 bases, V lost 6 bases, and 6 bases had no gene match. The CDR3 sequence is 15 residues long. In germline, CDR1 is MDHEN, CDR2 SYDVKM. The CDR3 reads CASRDRGLSSYEQYF. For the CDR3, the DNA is TGTGCCAGCAGGGACAGGGGCCTGAGCTCCTACGAGCAGTACTTC.

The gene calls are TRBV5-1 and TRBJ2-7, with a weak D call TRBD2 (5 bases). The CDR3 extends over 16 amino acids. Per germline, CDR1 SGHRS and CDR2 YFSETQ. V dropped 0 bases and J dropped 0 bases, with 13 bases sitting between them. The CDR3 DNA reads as TGCGCCAGCAGCTTGGCCGTTCTAGCAGTCTCCTACGAGCAGTACTTC. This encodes CASSLAVLAVSYEQYF.